The clone carrying this T cell receptor (beta chain) was counted only a few times. Its antigen remains unknown. This sample is drawn from a study of cytomegalovirus exposure and HLA in healthy donors. PCR amplification relied on 60 Vbeta primers (plus 13 Jbeta primers). TCRdb's copy holds only in-frame clones and misses some; the assay was immunoSEQ multiplex PCR. The sample holds 180,000 or so clones; more than 65% are singletons and the top ten take approximately 2.9%. This CDR3 contains 13 residues. CDR1 MDHEN and CDR2 SYDVKM come from the germline V gene. V gave up 7 bases and J gave up 7 bases; unmatched junction bases: 7. General study points: Sequencing depth across donors, presence/absence analyses assumed, was roughly uniform.

This sequence was found in a female donor in good health and CMV-seronegative. The V and J genes are TRBV28 and TRBJ2-7; the match to TRBD2 covers 10 bases. Source material: PBMCs. The CDR3 region is CASKAGGPGEQYF. CDR3 coding DNA: TGTGCCAGCAAAGCGGGAGGGCCTGGTGAGCAGTACTTC.